The 22 T cell receptor beta chains in this list originate from one sample, sequenced in a study of blood T cell repertoires in COVID-19. Produced via immunoSEQ multiplex PCR; TCRdb's table is partial and in-frame only. The table lists approximately 200,000 clones, roughly 94% of them singletons. The sample was peripheral blood. These receptors all stem from a man aged 25-45 years with COVID-19, enrolled during active disease.

This clone has only one observation. The chain's CDR3 is CASSIGQGSSPLHF. For the CDR3, the DNA is TGTGCCAGCAGTATAGGACAGGGGAGTTCACCCCTCCACTTT. The V and J genes are TRBV6-5 and TRBJ1-6; 9 positions agree with TRBD1. CDR3 length: 14 residues. V shed 5 bases, J shed 9 bases, and the junction held 5 bases outside the gene matches. Germline loops: CDR1 MNHEY, CDR2 SVGAGI.

J is TRBJ1-1 and V is TRBV30; 7 positions agree with TRBD1. This CDR3 region has 14 residues. V lost 4 bases and J lost 0; bases outside the gene matches: 5. The germline V gene encodes CDR1 GTSNPN and CDR2 SVGIG (reference sequence). The CDR3 DNA reads as TGTGCCTGGAATCCCAGGGGGGTGAACACTGAAGCTTTCTTT. Protein sequence: CAWNPRGVNTEAFF. The variable domain in full, with the rest retrieved from reference TRBV30 and TRBJ1-1, is SQTIHQWPATLVQPVGSPLSLECTVEGTSNPNLYWYRQAAGRGLQLLFYSVGIGQISSEVPQNLSASRPQDRQFILSSKKLLLSDSGFYLCAWNPRGVNTEAFFGQGTRLTVV.

This chain joins TRBV10-2 and TRBJ1-2; the match to TRBD1 covers 8 bases. The CDR3 sequence is 12 residues long. Germline trimming cut 7 bases from V and 7 bases from J; bases unmatched to any gene: 5. Per germline, CDR1 WSHSY and CDR2 SAAADI. CDR3 sequence: CASMTGVGGYTF. The CDR3 nucleotides are TGCGCCAGCATGACAGGGGTCGGTGGCTACACCTTC.

This clone has a single count. This chain uses TRBV6-5 with TRBJ1-4; 8 positions agree with TRBD1. In germline, CDR1 is MNHEY, CDR2 SVGAGI. Germline trimming cut 4 bases from V and 5 bases from J; bases unmatched to any gene: 9. This CDR3 comprises 16 residues. Written as DNA, the CDR3 is TGTGCCAGCAGTTCCATTGGACAGGGTGTGAATGAAAAACTGTTTTTT. It encodes CASSSIGQGVNEKLFF.

A word on this clone: One end of the junction varies from germline; a read error may be responsible. The chain joins TRBV6-2 or TRBV6-3 to TRBJ2-3; D possibly corresponds to TRBD1 (6 bases). CDR1 is MNHEY, CDR2 SVGEGT, per germline. The CDR3 length is 15 residues. The CDR3 DNA reads TGTGCCAGCAGTTACTCGGACAGACGCACGGATACGCAGTATTTT. Translating gives CASSYSDRRTDTQYF.

The V and J genes are TRBV6-2 or TRBV6-3 and TRBJ2-7, with 9 bases that match TRBD2. The CDR3 covers 14 residues. The V gene end was trimmed by 5 bases and the J gene end by 9 bases; junction bases not matched to a gene: 11. Germline V lookup: CDR1 MNHEY, CDR2 SVGEGT. The CDR3 DNA follows: TGTGCCAGCAGTGAGGGACTAGCTCTGTCCTGGCAGTACTTC. Translating it yields CASSEGLALSWQYF.

The V and J genes are TRBV5-6 and TRBJ2-5, with 9 bases identical to TRBD1. Per the germline V gene, CDR1 is SGHDT and CDR2 is YYEEEE. V shed 6 bases, J shed 3 bases, and the junction held 6 bases outside the gene matches. The CDR3 covers 14 residues. The CDR3 loop reads CASMRQGVEETQYF. The CDR3 DNA follows: TGTGCCAGCATGAGACAGGGGGTGGAAGAGACCCAGTACTTC.

This chain links TRBV10-3 with TRBJ1-4; 8 positions match TRBD1. CDR1 and CDR2 (germline): ENHRY, SYGVKD. The J segment lost 3 bases and the V segment lost 2 bases, leaving 8 bases of the junction unmatched. The CDR3 is made up of 17 amino acids. The CDR3 DNA sequence: TGTGCCATCAGTGAGAAGGACAGGGATTCGGCTAATGAAAAACTGTTTTTT. Protein product: CAISEKDRDSANEKLFF.

CDR3 sequence reads: CASVDRDTEAFF. The CDR3 region has the DNA TGTGCCAGCGTCGACAGGGACACTGAAGCTTTCTTT. This chain joins TRBV2 and TRBJ1-1, with 7 nucleotides matching TRBD1. Trimming removed 8 bases from V and 3 bases from J; junction bases left unmatched: 3. Germline loops: CDR1 SNHLY, CDR2 FYNNEI. The CDR3 is 12 amino acids.

This clone was seen just once. The genes are TRBV2 and TRBJ2-7, with 7 bases that match TRBD1. V was pared by 7 bases and J by 2 bases, with 5 bases of the junction left unmatched. Germline V gene sequence: CDR1 SNHLY, CDR2 FYNNEI. This CDR3 is 13 amino acids long. Written as DNA, the CDR3 is TGTGCCAGCAATCACAGGGGCGCCTACGAGCAGTACTTC. It encodes CASNHRGAYEQYF.

V usage is TRBV11-2 and J usage is TRBJ1-1; the match to TRBD1 covers 10 bases. V was pared by 4 bases and J by 6 bases, with 8 bases of the junction left unmatched. Germline V gene sequence: CDR1 SGHAT, CDR2 FQNNGV. This CDR3 contains 15 residues. In DNA, the CDR3 is TGTGCCAGCAGCTCGCTGACAGGGGGCGCGGCTGAAGCTTTCTTT. Translated, it gives CASSSLTGGAAEAFF.

The CDR3 region has the DNA TGTGCCTGGACCGCCTGGGGACTTACCTGTGGCTACACCTTC. This codes for CAWTAWGLTCGYTF. The chain carries TRBV30 and TRBJ1-2; D might be TRBD1 (5 bases). The CDR3 is made up of 14 amino acids. Trimming took 4 bases from V and 7 from J, leaving 19 bases between them. In germline, CDR1 is GTSNPN, CDR2 SVGIG (reference sequence).

The rearrangement joins TRBV7-2 to TRBJ2-7; D possibly corresponds to TRBD2 (5 bases). This CDR3 has 18 residues. Per the germline V gene, CDR1 is SGHTA and CDR2 is FQGNSA. The V end was cut by 5 bases, the J end by 0 bases, with 23 bases between. DNA of the CDR3: TGTGCCAGCAGCCTAAAAGGATACGGACTGGTCGGCTCCTACGAGCAGTACTTC. This codes for CASSLKGYGLVGSYEQYF.

The CDR3: CSASRAPGLGYGYTF. Here the CDR3 DNA reads TGCAGTGCTAGTCGTGCCCCGGGATTAGGCTATGGCTACACCTTC. The chain carries TRBV20-1 and TRBJ1-2; D is undetermined. The CDR3 consists of 15 residues. Trimming stripped 3 bases from V and 4 bases from J, with 18 bases between. Germline CDR1 reads DFQATT; CDR2 reads SNEGSKA (reference sequence).

This clone is a singleton in its sample. This chain links TRBV4-1 with TRBJ2-3; tentative D call: TRBD2 (5 bases). Germline loops: CDR1 MGHRA, CDR2 YSYEKL. The CDR3 spans 14 residues. V was cut by 2 bases and J by 7 bases, with 13 bases left in between. CDR3 bases: TGCGCCAGCAGCCAACCGACCCGGAGGTATACGCAGTATTTT. It is translated as CASSQPTRRYTQYF.

The chain employs TRBV9 and TRBJ1-2; D remains ambiguous. The CDR3 length is 15 residues. The germline V and J ends were trimmed by 0 bases and 7 bases, with 16 bases remaining between them. Germline-derived CDR1 and CDR2 are SGDLS and YYNGEE. CDR3 DNA: TGTGCCAGCAGCGTAGATCTGTCGGGTCGGGGTGGCTACACCTTC. It translates to CASSVDLSGRGGYTF.

The rearrangement uses TRBV12-3 or TRBV12-4 and TRBJ1-1, with TRBD1 as a possible D gene (5 bases). Trimming removed 2 bases from V and 10 bases from J, with 14 bases in between. CDR3 length equals 13 residues. CDR3 sequence (DNA): TGTGCCAGCAGTTTACGTGGCGGGGGAGGAGCTTTCTTT. This sequence encodes CASSLRGGGGAFF.

This chain joins TRBV3-1 (or the pseudogene TRBV3-2) and TRBJ2-3; maybe TRBD1 (5 bases). There are 17 residues in the CDR3. CDR1 is LGHDT, CDR2 YNNKEL, per germline (reference sequence). Trimming took 0 bases from V and 1 from J, leaving 14 bases between them. The CDR3 reads CASSQDRLLRGTDTQYF. CDR3 bases: TGTGCCAGCAGCCAAGATCGGCTGCTCAGGGGCACAGATACGCAGTATTTT.

V and J are TRBV5-1 and TRBJ1-6, with 9 bases identical to TRBD1. J gave up 9 bases and V 0 bases, and 7 bases lay outside the gene matches. Germline CDR1 and CDR2: SGHRS and YFSETQ. The CDR3 length is 16 residues. In DNA, the CDR3 is TGCGCCAGCAGCTTGGCCAGGGACAGGGTTCCTTCACCCCTCCACTTT. Translation: CASSLARDRVPSPLHF.

The chain uses TRBV10-3 and TRBJ1-1; weak D call: TRBD1 (5 bases). V lost 7 bases and J 4 bases, leaving 10 bases between the germline ends. This CDR3 has 12 amino acids. In germline, CDR1 is ENHRY, CDR2 SYGVKD. The CDR3 protein is CAIKGVGTEAFF. The DNA for the CDR3 is TGTGCCATCAAAGGGGTCGGCACTGAAGCTTTCTTT.

This clone has just one count. The CDR3 DNA reads as TGTGCCAGCAGCTTTAGCGGGGGGCCGATACAAGAGACCCAGTACTTC. Residues: CASSFSGGPIQETQYF. The V call is TRBV7-9, the J call TRBJ2-5, with TRBD2 matching over 10 bases. V was pared by 3 bases and J by 2 bases, with 6 bases of the junction left unmatched. CDR3 size: 16 residues. Germline V lookup: CDR1 SEHNR, CDR2 FQNEAQ (reference sequence).

This CDR3 reads CASRVVRTGLYEQYF. In nucleotides, the CDR3 is TGTGCCAGCAGGGTAGTCAGGACAGGGCTCTACGAGCAGTACTTC. The chain carries TRBV6-5 and TRBJ2-7; 8 bases match TRBD1. The CDR3 is 15 amino acids. Germline V CDR1 and CDR2: MNHEY, SVGAGI. V gave up 6 bases and J gave up 3 bases; unmatched junction bases: 10.